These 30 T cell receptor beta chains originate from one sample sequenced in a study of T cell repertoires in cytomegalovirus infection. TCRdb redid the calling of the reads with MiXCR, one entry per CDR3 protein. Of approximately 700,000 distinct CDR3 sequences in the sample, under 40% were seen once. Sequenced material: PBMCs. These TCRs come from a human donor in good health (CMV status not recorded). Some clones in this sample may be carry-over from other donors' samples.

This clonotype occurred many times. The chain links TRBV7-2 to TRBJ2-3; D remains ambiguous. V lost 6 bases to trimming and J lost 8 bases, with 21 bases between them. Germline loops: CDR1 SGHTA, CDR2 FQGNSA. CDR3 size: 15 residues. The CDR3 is CASRTRLGTSGTQYF. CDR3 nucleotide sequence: TGTGCCAGCAGGACCCGTCTAGGTACTTCGGGTACGCAGTATTTT.

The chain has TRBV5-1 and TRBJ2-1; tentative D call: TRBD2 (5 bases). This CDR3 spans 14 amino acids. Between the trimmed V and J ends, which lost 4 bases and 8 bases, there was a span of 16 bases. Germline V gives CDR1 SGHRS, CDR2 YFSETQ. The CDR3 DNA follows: TGCGCCAGCAGCGGCGGTCGAGGGTCCGATGAGCAGTTCTTC. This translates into CASSGGRGSDEQFF. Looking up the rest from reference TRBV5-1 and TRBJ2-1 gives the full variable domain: KAGVTQTPRYLIKTRGQQVTLSCSPISGHRSVSWYQQTPGQGLQFLFEYFSETQRNKGNFPGRFSGRQFSNSRSEMNVSTLELGDSALYLCASSGGRGSDEQFFGPGTRLTVL.

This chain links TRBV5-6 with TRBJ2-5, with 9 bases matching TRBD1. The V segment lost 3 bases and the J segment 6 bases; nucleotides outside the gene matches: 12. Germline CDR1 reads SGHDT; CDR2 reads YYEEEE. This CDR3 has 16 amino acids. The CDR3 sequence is CASSSKQGAQRKTQYF. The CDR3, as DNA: TGTGCCAGCAGCTCGAAACAGGGGGCCCAGAGGAAGACCCAGTACTTC.

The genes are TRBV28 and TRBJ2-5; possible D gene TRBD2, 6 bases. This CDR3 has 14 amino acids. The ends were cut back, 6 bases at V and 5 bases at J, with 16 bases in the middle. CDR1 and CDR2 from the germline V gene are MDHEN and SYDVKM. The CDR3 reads CASRWTLARETQYF. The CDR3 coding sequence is TGTGCCAGCAGGTGGACCCTAGCGAGGGAGACCCAGTACTTC.

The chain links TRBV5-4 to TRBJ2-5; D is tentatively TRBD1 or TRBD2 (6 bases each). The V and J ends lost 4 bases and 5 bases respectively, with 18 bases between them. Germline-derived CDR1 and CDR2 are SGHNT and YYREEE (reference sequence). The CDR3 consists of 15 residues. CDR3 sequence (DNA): TGTGCCAGCAGCAATGGGGGGCAATCATCGGAGACCCAGTACTTC. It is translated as CASSNGGQSSETQYF. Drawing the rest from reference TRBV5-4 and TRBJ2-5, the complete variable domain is ETGVTQSPTHLIKTRGQQVTLRCSSQSGHNTVSWYQQALGQGPQFIFQYYREEENGRGNFPPRFSGLQFPNYSSELNVNALELDDSALYLCASSNGGQSSETQYFGPGTRLLVL.

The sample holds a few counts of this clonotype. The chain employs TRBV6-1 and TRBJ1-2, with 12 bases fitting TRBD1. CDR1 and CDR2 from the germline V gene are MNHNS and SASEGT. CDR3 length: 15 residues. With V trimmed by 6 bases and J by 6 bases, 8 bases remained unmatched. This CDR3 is CASRKGTGGAHGYTF. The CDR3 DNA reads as TGTGCCAGCAGAAAAGGGACAGGGGGCGCCCATGGCTACACCTTC.

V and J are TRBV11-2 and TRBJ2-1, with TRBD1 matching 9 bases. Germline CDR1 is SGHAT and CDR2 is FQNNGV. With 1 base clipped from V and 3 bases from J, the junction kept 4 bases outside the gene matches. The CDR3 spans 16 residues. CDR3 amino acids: CASSLVRQGVYNEQFF. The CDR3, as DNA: TGTGCCAGCAGCTTAGTCAGACAGGGGGTCTACAATGAGCAGTTCTTC.

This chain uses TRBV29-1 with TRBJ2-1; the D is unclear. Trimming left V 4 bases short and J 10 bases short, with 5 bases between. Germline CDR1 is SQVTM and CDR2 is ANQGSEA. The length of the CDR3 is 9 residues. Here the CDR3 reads CSVGHEQFF. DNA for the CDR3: TGCAGCGTTGGTCACGAGCAGTTCTTC.

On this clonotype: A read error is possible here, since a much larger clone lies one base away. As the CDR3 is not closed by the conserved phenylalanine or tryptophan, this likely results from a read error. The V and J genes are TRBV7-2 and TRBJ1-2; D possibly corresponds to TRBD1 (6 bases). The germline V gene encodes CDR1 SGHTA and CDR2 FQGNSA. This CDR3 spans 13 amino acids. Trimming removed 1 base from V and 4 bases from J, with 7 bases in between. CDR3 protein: CASSLGTVYGYTS. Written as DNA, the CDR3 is TGTGCCAGCAGCTTAGGGACAGTCTATGGCTACACCTCC.

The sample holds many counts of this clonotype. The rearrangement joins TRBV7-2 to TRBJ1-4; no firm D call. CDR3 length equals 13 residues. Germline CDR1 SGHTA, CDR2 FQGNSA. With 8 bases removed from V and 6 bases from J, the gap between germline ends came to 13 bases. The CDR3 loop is CASRPTSYEKLFF. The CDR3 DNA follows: TGTGCCAGCCGTCCCACCTCCTATGAAAAACTGTTTTTT.

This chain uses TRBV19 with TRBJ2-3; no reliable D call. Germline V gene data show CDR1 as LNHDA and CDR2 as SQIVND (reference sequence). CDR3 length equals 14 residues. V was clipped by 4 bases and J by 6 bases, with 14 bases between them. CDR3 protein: CASSKSANGDTQYF. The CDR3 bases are TGTGCCAGTAGTAAAAGCGCAAACGGGGATACGCAGTATTTT.

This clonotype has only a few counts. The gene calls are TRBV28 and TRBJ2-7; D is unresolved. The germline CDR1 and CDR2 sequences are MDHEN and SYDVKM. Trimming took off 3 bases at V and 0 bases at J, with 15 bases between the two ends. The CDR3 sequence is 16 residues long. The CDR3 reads CASSLLGISGSYEQYF. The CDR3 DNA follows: TGTGCCAGCAGTTTGCTGGGGATATCCGGCTCCTACGAGCAGTACTTC.

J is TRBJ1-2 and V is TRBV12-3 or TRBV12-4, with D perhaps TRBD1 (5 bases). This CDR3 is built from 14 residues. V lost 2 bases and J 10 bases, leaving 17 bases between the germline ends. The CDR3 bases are TGTGCCAGCAGTTTATTTACAGGTGCACCCCTCTACACCTTC. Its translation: CASSLFTGAPLYTF.

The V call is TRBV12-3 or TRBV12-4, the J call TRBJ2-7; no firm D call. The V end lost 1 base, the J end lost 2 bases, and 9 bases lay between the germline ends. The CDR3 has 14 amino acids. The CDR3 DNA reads TGTGCCAGCAGTTTAGGTTTTGGGACCTACGAGCAGTACTTC. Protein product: CASSLGFGTYEQYF.

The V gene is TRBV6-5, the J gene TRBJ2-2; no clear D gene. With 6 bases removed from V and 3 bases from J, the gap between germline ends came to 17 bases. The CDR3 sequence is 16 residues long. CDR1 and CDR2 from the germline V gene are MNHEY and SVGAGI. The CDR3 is CASSRWSVSDTGELFF. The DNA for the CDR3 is TGTGCCAGCAGCCGGTGGAGTGTTTCTGACACCGGGGAGCTGTTTTTT.

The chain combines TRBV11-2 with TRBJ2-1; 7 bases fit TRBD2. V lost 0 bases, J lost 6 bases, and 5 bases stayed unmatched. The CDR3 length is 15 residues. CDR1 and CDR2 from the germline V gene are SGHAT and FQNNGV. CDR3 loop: CASSLEAGASNEQFF. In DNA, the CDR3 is TGTGCCAGCAGCTTAGAGGCGGGAGCATCCAATGAGCAGTTCTTC.

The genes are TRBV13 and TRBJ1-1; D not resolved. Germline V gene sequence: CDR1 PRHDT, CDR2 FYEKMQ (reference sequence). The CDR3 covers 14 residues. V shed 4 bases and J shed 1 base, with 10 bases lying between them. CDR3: CASSSRRANTEAFF. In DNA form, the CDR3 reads TGTGCCAGCAGCTCCCGCCGGGCGAACACTGAAGCTTTCTTT.

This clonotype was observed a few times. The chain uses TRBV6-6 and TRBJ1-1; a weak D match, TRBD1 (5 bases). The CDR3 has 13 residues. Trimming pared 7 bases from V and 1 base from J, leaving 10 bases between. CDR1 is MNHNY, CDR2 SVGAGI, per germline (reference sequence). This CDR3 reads CASTVRENTEAFF. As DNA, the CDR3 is TGTGCCAGCACGGTCAGGGAGAACACTGAAGCTTTCTTT.

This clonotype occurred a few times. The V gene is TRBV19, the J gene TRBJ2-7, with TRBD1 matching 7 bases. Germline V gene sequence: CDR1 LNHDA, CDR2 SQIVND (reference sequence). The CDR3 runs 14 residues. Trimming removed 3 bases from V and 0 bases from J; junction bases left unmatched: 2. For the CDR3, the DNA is TGTGCCAGTAGTATCGGGACAGACTCCTACGAGCAGTACTTC. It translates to CASSIGTDSYEQYF. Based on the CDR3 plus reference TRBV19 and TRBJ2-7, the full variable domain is DGGITQSPKYLFRKEGQNVTLSCEQNLNHDAMYWYRQDPGQGLRLIYYSQIVNDFQKGDIAEGYSVSREKKESFPLTVTSAQKNPTAFYLCASSIGTDSYEQYFGPGTRLTVT.

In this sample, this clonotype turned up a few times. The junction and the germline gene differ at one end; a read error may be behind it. Here the CDR3 reads CASNPEPGANVLTF. CDR3 DNA: TGTGCCAGCAATCCGGAGCCTGGGGCCAACGTTCTGACTTTC. J is TRBJ2-6 and V is TRBV7-9, with D tentatively TRBD1 (5 bases). CDR3 length equals 14 residues. CDR1 and CDR2 (germline): SEHNR, FQNEAQ (reference sequence).

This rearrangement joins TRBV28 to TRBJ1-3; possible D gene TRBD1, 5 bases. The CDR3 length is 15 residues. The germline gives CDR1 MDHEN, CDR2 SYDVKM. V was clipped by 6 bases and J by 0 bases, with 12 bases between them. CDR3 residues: CASRLRQSSGNTIYF. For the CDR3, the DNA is TGTGCCAGCAGGCTCAGACAGAGCTCTGGAAACACCATATATTTT. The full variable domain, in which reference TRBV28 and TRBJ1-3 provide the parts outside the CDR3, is DVKVTQSSRYLVKRTGEKVFLECVQDMDHENMFWYRQDPGLGLRLIYFSYDVKMKEKGDIPEGYSVSREKKERFSLILESASTNQTSMYLCASRLRQSSGNTIYFGEGSWLTVV.

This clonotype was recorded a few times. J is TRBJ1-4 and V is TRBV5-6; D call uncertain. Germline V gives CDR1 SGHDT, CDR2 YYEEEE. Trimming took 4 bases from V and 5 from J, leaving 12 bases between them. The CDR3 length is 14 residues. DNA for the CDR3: TGTGCCAGCAGCCCCGGACGGAGAAATGAAAAACTGTTTTTT. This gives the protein CASSPGRRNEKLFF. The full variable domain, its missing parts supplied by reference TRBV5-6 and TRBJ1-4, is DAGVTQSPTHLIKTRGQQVTLRCSPKSGHDTVSWYQQALGQGPQFIFQYYEEEERQRGNFPDRFSGHQFPNYSSELNVNALLLGDSALYLCASSPGRRNEKLFFGSGTQLSVL.

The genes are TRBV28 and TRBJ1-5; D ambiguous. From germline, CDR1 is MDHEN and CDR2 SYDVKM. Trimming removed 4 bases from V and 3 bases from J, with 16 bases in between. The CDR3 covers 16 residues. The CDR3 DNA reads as TGTGCCAGCAGTTCCCAACGCCCGGTAATCAATCAGCCCCAGCATTTT. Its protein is CASSSQRPVINQPQHF. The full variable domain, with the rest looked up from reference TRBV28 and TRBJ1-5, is DVKVTQSSRYLVKRTGEKVFLECVQDMDHENMFWYRQDPGLGLRLIYFSYDVKMKEKGDIPEGYSVSREKKERFSLILESASTNQTSMYLCASSSQRPVINQPQHFGDGTRLSIL.

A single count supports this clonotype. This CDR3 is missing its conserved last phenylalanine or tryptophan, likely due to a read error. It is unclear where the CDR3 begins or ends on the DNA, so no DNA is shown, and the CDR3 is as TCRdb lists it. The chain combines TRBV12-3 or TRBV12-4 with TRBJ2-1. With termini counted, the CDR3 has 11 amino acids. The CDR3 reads CASSLGYEKFY.

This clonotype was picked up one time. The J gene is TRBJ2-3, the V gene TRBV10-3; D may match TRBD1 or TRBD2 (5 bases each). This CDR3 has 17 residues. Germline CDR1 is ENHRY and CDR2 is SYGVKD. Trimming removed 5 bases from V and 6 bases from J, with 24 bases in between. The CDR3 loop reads CAISPQKPGSGADTQYF. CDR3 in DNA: TGTGCCATCAGTCCTCAAAAACCAGGATCCGGGGCGGATACGCAGTATTTT.

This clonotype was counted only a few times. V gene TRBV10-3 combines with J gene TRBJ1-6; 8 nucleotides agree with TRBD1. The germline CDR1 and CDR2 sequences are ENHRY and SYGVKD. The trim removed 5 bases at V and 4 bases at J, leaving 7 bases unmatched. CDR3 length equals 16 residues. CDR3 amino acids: CAISLGQAEYNSPLHF. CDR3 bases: TGTGCCATCAGTCTGGGACAGGCGGAGTATAATTCACCCCTCCACTTT.

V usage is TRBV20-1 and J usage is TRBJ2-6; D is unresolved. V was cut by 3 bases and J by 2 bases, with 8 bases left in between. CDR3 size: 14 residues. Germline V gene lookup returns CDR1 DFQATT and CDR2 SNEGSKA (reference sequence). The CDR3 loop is CSARAAAGANVLTF. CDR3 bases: TGCAGTGCTAGGGCGGCCGCTGGGGCCAACGTCCTGACTTTC.

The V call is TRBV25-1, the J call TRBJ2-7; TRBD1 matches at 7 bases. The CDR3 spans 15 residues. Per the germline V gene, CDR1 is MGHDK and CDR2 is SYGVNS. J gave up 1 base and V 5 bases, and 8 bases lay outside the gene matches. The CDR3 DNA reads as TGTGCCAGCAGTACCCACAGGGGTACTTCCTACGAGCAGTACTTC. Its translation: CASSTHRGTSYEQYF.

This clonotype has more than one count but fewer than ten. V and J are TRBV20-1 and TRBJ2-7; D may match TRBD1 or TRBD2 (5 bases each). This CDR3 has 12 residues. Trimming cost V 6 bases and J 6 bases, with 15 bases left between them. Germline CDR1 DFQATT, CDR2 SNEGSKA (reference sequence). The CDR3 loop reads CSARGPGLEQYF. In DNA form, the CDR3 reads TGCAGTGCCCGGGGCCCGGGCCTCGAGCAGTACTTC.

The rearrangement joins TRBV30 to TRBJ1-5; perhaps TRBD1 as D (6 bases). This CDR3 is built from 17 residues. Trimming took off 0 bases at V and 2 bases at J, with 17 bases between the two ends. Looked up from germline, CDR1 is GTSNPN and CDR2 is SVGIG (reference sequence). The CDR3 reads CAWSVPSQGSGNQPQHF. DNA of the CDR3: TGTGCCTGGAGTGTACCTTCACAGGGCAGTGGCAATCAGCCCCAGCATTTT. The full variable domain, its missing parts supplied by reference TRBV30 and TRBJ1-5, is SQTIHQWPATLVQPVGSPLSLECTVEGTSNPNLYWYRQAAGRGLQLLFYSVGIGQISSEVPQNLSASRPQDRQFILSSKKLLLSDSGFYLCAWSVPSQGSGNQPQHFGDGTRLSIL.